This T cell receptor (beta chain) was documented in a study of blood T cell repertoires in COVID-19. Study-level background: COVID-19 samples collected from the United States, Italy and Spain covered acute and convalescent phases. From T cells, B-cell-depleted T cells, or PBMCs came the material, which was cDNA or gDNA.

Source study methods: Reference gene primer amplification yielded estimated nucleated cell counts. This table comes from immunoSEQ multiplex PCR, and its TCRdb copy is limited to in-frame clones, with some not included. The DNA was the basis for D and trimming; V, J and clone size are from that table. This sample has roughly 300,000 clones; 85% occur once, and the top ten carry approximately 7.6%. V lost 5 bases to trimming and J lost 4 bases; unmatched junction nucleotides: 8. Looked up from germline, CDR1 is SGHDN and CDR2 is FVKESK. The CDR3 is 15 amino acids. The material sequenced was peripheral blood. V usage is TRBV14 and J usage is TRBJ2-1; 7 nucleotides line up with TRBD2. The sequence was obtained from a human donor in a cohort sampled during active COVID-19. DNA of the CDR3: TGTGCCAGCAGCTCGGAGCGGGGTGGTTACAATGAGCAGTTCTTC. Protein: CASSSERGGYNEQFF.